A single T cell receptor (beta chain) is shown here with its context. Next came a second PCR, run for about 6 to 11 cycles, which used a sample-barcoded 5' primer along with a J-beta primer mix. TCRdb reanalysed the 5' RACE reads using MiXCR and keeps one entry per CDR3 protein. The table records about 580,000 distinct CDR3 sequences, about 45% of them present only once. This specimen belongs to a study of blood T cells in healthy people across ages. Trimming cost V 10 bases and J 0 bases, with 15 bases left between them. The CDR3 consists of 15 residues. Germline assignment: CDR1 SEHNR and CDR2 FQNEAQ (reference sequence).

What was sequenced was blood. V usage is TRBV7-9 and J usage is TRBJ2-2; D remains ambiguous. This clonotype was obtained from an older man in good health. DNA for the CDR3: TGTGCCAAGAGCCCCCCAGTATCGAACACCGGGGAGCTGTTTTTT. Translation: CAKSPPVSNTGELFF.